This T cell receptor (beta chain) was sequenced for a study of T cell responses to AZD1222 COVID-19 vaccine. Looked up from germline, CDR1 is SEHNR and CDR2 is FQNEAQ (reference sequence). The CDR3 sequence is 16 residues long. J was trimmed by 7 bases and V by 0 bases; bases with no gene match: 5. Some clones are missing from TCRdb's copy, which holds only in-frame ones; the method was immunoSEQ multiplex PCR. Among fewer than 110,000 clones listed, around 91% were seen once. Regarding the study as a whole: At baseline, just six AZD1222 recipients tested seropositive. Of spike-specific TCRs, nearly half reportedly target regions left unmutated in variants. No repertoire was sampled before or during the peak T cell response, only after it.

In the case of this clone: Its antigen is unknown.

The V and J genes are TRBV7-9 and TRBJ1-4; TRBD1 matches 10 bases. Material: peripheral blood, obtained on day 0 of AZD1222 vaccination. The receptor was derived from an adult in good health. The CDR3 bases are TGTGCCAGCAGCTTAGCGGGGACAGGGGTTGGTGAAAAACTGTTTTTT. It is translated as CASSLAGTGVGEKLFF.